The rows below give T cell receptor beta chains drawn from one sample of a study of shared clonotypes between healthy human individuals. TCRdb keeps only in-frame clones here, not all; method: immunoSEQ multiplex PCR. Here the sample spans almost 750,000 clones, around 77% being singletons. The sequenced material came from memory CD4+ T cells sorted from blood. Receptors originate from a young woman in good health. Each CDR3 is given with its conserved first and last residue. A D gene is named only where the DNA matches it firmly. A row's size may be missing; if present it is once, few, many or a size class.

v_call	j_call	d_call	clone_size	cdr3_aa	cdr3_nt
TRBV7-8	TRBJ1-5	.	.	CASSLRDTAFNQPQHF	TGTGCCAGCAGTCTCCGGGACACGGCTTTCAATCAGCCCCAGCATTTT
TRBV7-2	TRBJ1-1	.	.	CASSSWGELTEAFF	TGTGCCAGCAGCTCATGGGGGGAGCTCACTGAAGCTTTCTTT
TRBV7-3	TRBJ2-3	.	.	CASSLSITDTQYF	TGTGCCAGCAGCCTGAGCATCACAGATACGCAGTATTTT
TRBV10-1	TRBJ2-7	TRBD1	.	CASSNDRGKTRGQYF	TGCGCCAGCAGCAATGACAGGGGGAAGACCAGGGGGCAGTACTTC
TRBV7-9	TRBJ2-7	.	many	CASSPDSYYSYEQYF	TGTGCCAGCAGCCCGGACAGCTACTACTCCTACGAGCAGTACTTC
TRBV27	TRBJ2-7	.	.	CASSSGRTGEQYF	TGTGCCAGCAGCTCTGGACGGACCGGGGAGCAGTACTTC
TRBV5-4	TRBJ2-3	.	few	CASSLQAGDTQYF	TGTGCCAGCAGCCTACAGGCCGGGGATACGCAGTATTTT
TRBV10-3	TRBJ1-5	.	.	CAIGQGAQPQHF	TGTGCCATCGGCCAGGGCGCCCAGCCCCAGCATTTT
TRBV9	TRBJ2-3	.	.	CASSLVQTDTQYF	TGTGCCAGCAGCCTGGTGCAAACAGATACGCAGTATTTT
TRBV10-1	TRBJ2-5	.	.	CASSLQVQIQETQYF	TGCGCCAGCAGTCTACAAGTACAGATACAAGAGACCCAGTACTTC
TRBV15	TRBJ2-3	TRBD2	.	CATSKPGLELDTQYF	TGTGCCACCAGCAAACCGGGACTAGAGCTAGATACGCAGTATTTT
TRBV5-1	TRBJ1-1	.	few	CASSSLRGSHTEAFF	TGCGCCAGCAGCTCGCTCAGGGGAAGCCACACTGAAGCTTTCTTT
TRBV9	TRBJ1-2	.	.	CASSRRDTALYFTF	TGTGCCAGCAGCCGCCGTGACACAGCACTATACTTCACCTTC
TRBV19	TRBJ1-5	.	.	CASRRDYQPQHF	TGTGCCAGTAGGAGGGACTATCAGCCCCAGCATTTT
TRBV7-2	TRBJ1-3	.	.	CAGGGISGNTIYF	TGTGCCGGAGGGGGGATCTCTGGAAACACCATATATTTT
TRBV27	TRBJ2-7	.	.	CASSLSLRGPAYEQYF	TGTGCCAGCAGTTTATCGCTCCGGGGGCCCGCCTACGAGCAGTACTTC
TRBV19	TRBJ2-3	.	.	CASSITRGTDTQYF	TGTGCCAGTAGTATTACGCGGGGCACAGATACGCAGTATTTT
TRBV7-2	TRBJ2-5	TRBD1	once	CASSRSGPGQLQETQYF	TGTGCCAGCAGCCGCAGCGGCCCGGGACAGCTCCAAGAGACCCAGTACTTC
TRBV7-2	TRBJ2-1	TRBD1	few	CASSWGQGLFNEQFF	TGTGCCAGCAGCTGGGGACAGGGTTTGTTCAATGAGCAGTTCTTC
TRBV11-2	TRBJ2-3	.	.	CASSPRQAEDTQYF	TGTGCCAGCAGCCCACGACAGGCGGAGGATACGCAGTATTTT
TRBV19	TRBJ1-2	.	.	CASSRAGKEIYGYTF	TGTGCCAGTAGTCGGGCAGGGAAGGAGATCTATGGCTACACCTTC
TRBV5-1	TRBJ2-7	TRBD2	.	CASSVSGRRSDEQYF	TGCGCCAGCAGCGTCAGCGGGAGGCGATCAGATGAGCAGTACTTC
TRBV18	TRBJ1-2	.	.	CASSPPSTGASYGYTF	TGTGCCAGCTCACCACCCTCGACGGGGGCAAGCTATGGCTACACCTTC
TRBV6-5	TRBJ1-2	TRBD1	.	CASKLDRGVYGYTF	TGTGCCAGCAAACTGGACAGGGGAGTCTATGGCTACACCTTC
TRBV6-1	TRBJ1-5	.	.	CASSEGTVYQPQHF	TGTGCCAGCAGTGAAGGTACAGTTTATCAGCCCCAGCATTTT
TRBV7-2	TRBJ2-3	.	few	CASSSAYLSTDTQYF	TGTGCCAGCAGCTCGGCCTATCTAAGCACAGATACGCAGTATTTT
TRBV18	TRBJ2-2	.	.	CASSPPNRRNTGELFF	TGTGCCAGCTCCCCGCCTAACAGGAGGAACACCGGGGAGCTGTTTTTT
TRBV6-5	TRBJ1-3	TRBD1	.	CASSYSTGSSGNTIYF	TGTGCCAGCAGTTACTCGACAGGGAGCTCTGGAAACACCATATATTTT
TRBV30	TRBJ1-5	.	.	CAWSATGTAINSNQPQHF	TGTGCCTGGAGCGCCACCGGGACGGCCATTAATAGCAATCAGCCCCAGCATTTT
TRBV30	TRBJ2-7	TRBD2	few	CAWSVPSGSLIPIYEQYF	TGTGCCTGGAGTGTACCCAGCGGGAGCTTGATTCCAATCTACGAGCAGTACTTC
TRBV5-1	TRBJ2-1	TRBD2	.	CASSLVRTSGSDEQFF	TGCGCCAGCAGCTTGGTTAGGACTAGCGGGAGCGATGAGCAGTTCTTC
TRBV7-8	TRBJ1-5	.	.	CASSAERVPYNQPQHF	TGTGCCAGCAGCGCGGAAAGGGTCCCTTACAATCAGCCCCAGCATTTT
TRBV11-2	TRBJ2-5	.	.	CASSLSLGAIETQYF	TGTGCCAGCAGCTTAAGCCTAGGGGCGATAGAGACCCAGTACTTC
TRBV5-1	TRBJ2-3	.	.	CASSRPGGAPDTQYF	TGCGCCAGCAGCCGACCGGGGGGCGCCCCCGATACGCAGTATTTT
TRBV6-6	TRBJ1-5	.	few	CASIRGSNQPQHF	TGTGCCAGTATTAGGGGATCTAATCAGCCCCAGCATTTT
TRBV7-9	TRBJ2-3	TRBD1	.	CASSFRRTGFTDTQYF	TGTGCCAGCAGCTTCCGCAGGACAGGGTTCACAGATACGCAGTATTTT
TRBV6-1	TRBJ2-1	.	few	CASIRLAYNEQFF	TGTGCCAGCATCCGACTAGCCTACAATGAGCAGTTCTTC
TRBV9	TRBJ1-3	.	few	CASSAGVRSGNTIYF	TGTGCCAGCAGCGCAGGCGTACGCTCTGGAAACACCATATATTTT
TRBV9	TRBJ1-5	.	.	CASSVSTGRNQPQHF	TGTGCCAGCAGCGTGAGTACAGGGCGGAATCAGCCCCAGCATTTT
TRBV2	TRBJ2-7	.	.	CASKTRDKESGIEQYF	TGTGCCAGCAAGACCCGGGACAAAGAATCAGGTATCGAGCAGTACTTC
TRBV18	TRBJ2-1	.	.	CASSPPGLSYNEQFF	TGTGCCAGCTCACCACCAGGGTTGTCTTACAATGAGCAGTTCTTC
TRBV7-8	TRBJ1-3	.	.	CASSLGDPRNTIYF	TGTGCCAGCAGCTTAGGGGACCCAAGAAACACCATATATTTT
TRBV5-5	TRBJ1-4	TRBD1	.	CASSPRGDPEKLFF	TGTGCCAGCAGCCCCAGGGGGGATCCAGAAAAACTGTTTTTT
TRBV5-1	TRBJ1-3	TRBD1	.	CASSLATAGTASGNTIYF	TGCGCCAGCAGCCTGGCCACAGCCGGGACAGCCTCTGGAAACACCATATATTTT
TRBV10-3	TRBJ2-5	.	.	CAISEFTEETQYF	TGTGCCATCAGTGAGTTTACAGAAGAGACCCAGTACTTC
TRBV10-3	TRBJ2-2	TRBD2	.	CAIRREESGELFF	TGTGCCATCAGGCGGGAGGAGTCCGGGGAGCTGTTTTTT
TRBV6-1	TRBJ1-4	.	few	CASSEGGATNEKLFF	TGTGCCAGCAGTGAAGGGGGAGCAACTAATGAAAAACTGTTTTTT
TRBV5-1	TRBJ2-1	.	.	CASSLGSGSYNEQFF	TGCGCCAGCAGCTTGGGAAGCGGCTCCTACAATGAGCAGTTCTTC
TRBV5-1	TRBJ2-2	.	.	CASSLADRRNTGELFF	TGCGCCAGCAGCTTGGCGGACAGACGAAACACCGGGGAGCTGTTTTTT
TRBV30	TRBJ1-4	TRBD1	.	CAWSVTGGYEKLFF	TGTGCCTGGAGTGTAACAGGGGGGTATGAAAAACTGTTTTTT
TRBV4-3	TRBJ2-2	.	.	CASSQAPGAVPMNTGELFF	TGCGCCAGCAGCCAAGCCCCGGGAGCCGTCCCCATGAACACCGGGGAGCTGTTTTTT
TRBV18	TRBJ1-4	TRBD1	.	CASSPHQGANEKLFF	TGTGCCAGCTCACCTCATCAGGGGGCTAATGAAAAACTGTTTTTT
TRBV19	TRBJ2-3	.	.	CASSLLGASTDTQYF	TGTGCCAGTAGTTTATTGGGGGCTAGCACAGATACGCAGTATTTT